Listed below are T cell receptor beta chains from one sample, sequenced in a study of radiotherapy plus CTLA-4 blockade in lung cancer. Sequencing was performed with immunoSEQ multiplex PCR; in TCRdb, only in-frame clones are kept and a portion is missing. The data hold 15,000 or so clones, with about 70% observed a single time. This sample comprised peripheral blood, obtained from a patient treated with radiotherapy plus ipilimumab. The source of these receptors is a human donor with non-small cell lung cancer whose response to radiotherapy plus ipilimumab could not be evaluated. Both conserved end residues are part of each CDR3. D genes are given only for firm matches.

v_gene	d_gene	CDR3aa
TRBV19	TRBD1	CASSIPGTGNAEAFF
TRBV6-5	NA	CASIPSGGGTQYF
TRBV28	TRBD2	CASTPGGLAGGRTDTQYF
TRBV11-2	TRBD2	CASRPGTSVYNEQFF
TRBV18	NA	CASSYSSNYGYTF
TRBV19	TRBD2	CASSIPSGDPSYNEQFF
TRBV27	TRBD1	CASSLKTGGFPQHF
TRBV7-2	TRBD1	CASSLGGGQGDYGYTF
TRBV6-1	TRBD1	CASTVGQSLNTEAFF
TRBV5-1	NA	CASSVLSTDTQYF
TRBV30	TRBD2	CAWSDPRLAGDRGELFF
TRBV29-1	TRBD1	CSVVPSRGPEKLFF
TRBV7-2	NA	CASSLGGGGGLEAFF
TRBV10-3	NA	CAISESNPETGELFF
TRBV7-2	NA	CASSLNYGYTF
TRBV6-5	TRBD1	CASSYDRVTEAFF
TRBV6-5	TRBD1	CASNHRGQYEQYF
TRBV19	NA	CASSIAGKAFF
TRBV5-4	TRBD1	CASSLVYGTASRETQYF
TRBV30	NA	CAWSVMTGTDTQYF
TRBV6-5	TRBD2	CASRPTGGAALYF
TRBV7-2	TRBD2	CASSFSGASSYNEQFF
TRBV30	NA	CAWTGRGNTEAFF
TRBV7-9	NA	CASSLGSAGETQYF
TRBV7-3	TRBD2	CASSPSGGAYGETQYF
TRBV10-1	NA	CASSDPRGTDTQYF
TRBV5-4	NA	CASSLGGYSTDTQYF
TRBV5-4	NA	CASSLMIPGQLDTQYF
TRBV4-3	NA	CASSQDYNSRNEKLFF
TRBV5-1	TRBD2	CASSPSGGAKNIQYF
TRBV7-9	NA	CASSLRGTDYEQYF
TRBV11-2	NA	CASTLERSANYGYTF
TRBV6-5	TRBD1	CASSYSLGQGATEAFF
TRBV27	TRBD2	CASNPGAGGLHEQFF
TRBV12-5	TRBD1	CASETGQSGNTIYF
TRBV4-2	NA	CASSFRGAGNTIYF
TRBV19	NA	CASSISGDTEAFF
TRBV5-6	NA	CASSFGLTGELFF
TRBV28	TRBD2	CASSSGTSGGQETQYF
TRBV2	NA	CASSDGGDWRGYTF
TRBV7-9	TRBD2	CASSTSGVGTDTQYF
TRBV18	NA	CASSPDTLPNYGYTF
TRBV4-2	NA	CASSQEVVEAKNIQYF
TRBV29-1	NA	CSVEGSGLGGTQYF
TRBV9	TRBD1	CASSPQQGAQNGYTF
TRBV30	NA	CAWNIQGIGSPLHF
TRBV9	TRBD2	CASSVRTGGETQYF
TRBV10-2	NA	CASSEVVRRALSYEQYF
TRBV18	NA	CASSRDSSTDTQYF
TRBV5-8	NA	CASSLGGPADTQYF
TRBV6-1	NA	CATLRVGTGELFF
TRBV2	NA	CASSVNGPNSPLHF
TRBV5-1	NA	CASSIQVAGANVLTF
TRBV30	NA	CAWSVGGRGETQYF
TRBV5-6	NA	CASSLLELDEQFF